This note documents a single T cell receptor beta chain sequence. Its antigen is undetermined. PCR was performed a second time for about 7 to 12 cycles using a sample-barcoded 5' primer and a J-beta primer mix. Every single cDNA molecule received a tag from a template-switch adaptor with 12 random nucleotides. CDR3-containing paired-end reads numbered at least 2.5 million in each sample. TCRdb passed the 5' RACE reads through MiXCR, listing each CDR3 protein once. The table shows 600,000 or so distinct CDR3 sequences, with about 28% occurring only once. This entry comes from a study of blood T cells in healthy people across ages. Findings of the study overall: Higher diversity and more naive CD4+ cells were features of long-lived donors, compared to aged donors. Observed TCR beta diversity per million T cells went down as age went up. This fall followed a roughly linear course with age.

Trimming took off 4 bases at V and 6 bases at J, with 15 bases between the two ends. Germline assignment: CDR1 DFQATT and CDR2 SNEGSKA (reference sequence). The CDR3 runs to 14 residues. The clonotype originates from a woman aged 80 or over in good health. J is TRBJ2-2 and V is TRBV20-1; TRBD2 might be the D (6 bases). Sequencing was carried out using blood. In DNA, the CDR3 is TGCAGTGCTAAAATGGGACTGACGGCCGGGGAGCTGTTTTTT. Translation: CSAKMGLTAGELFF.